Below, 22 T cell receptor beta chains from the same sample are listed, as sequenced in a study of radiotherapy plus CTLA-4 blockade in lung cancer. Assay used: immunoSEQ multiplex PCR; TCRdb lists only in-frame clones, some missing. The sample lists about 97,000 clones, about four fifths occurring once. Sequenced material: peripheral blood, taken from a patient treated with radiotherapy plus ipilimumab. The receptors originated from a human donor with non-small cell lung cancer who had a partial response to radiotherapy plus ipilimumab. Some clones in this sample may be carry-over from other donors' samples.

The gene calls are TRBV6-5 and TRBJ2-7; 7 positions match TRBD1. V lost 8 bases to trimming and J lost 7 bases; unmatched junction nucleotides: 11. This CDR3 has 13 amino acids. CDR1 is MNHEY, CDR2 SVGAGI, per germline. The CDR3 coding sequence is TGTGCCAGCGGGAGACAGGGCCCGGAGGAGCAGTACTTC. It is translated as CASGRQGPEEQYF.

This chain uses TRBV5-1 with TRBJ2-7, with D tentatively TRBD1 (6 bases). The V gene lost 5 bases and the J gene lost 0 bases, with 12 bases spanning the gap. CDR1 is SGHRS, CDR2 YFSETQ, per germline. The CDR3 extends over 14 amino acids. CDR3 sequence reads: CASRGASSSYEQYF. CDR3 coding DNA: TGCGCCAGCAGGGGGGCTAGCAGCTCCTACGAGCAGTACTTC.

This chain joins TRBV4-2 and TRBJ2-1, with TRBD1 as a possible D gene (6 bases). The germline V and J ends were trimmed by 1 base and 8 bases, with 21 bases remaining between them. The CDR3 runs 17 residues. Germline values: CDR1 LGHNA, CDR2 YNFKEQ. In nucleotides, the CDR3 is TGTGCCAGCAGCCAAGGAACCGCTAGGGGGATCGAGGATGAGCAGTTCTTC. Its protein is CASSQGTARGIEDEQFF.

V usage is TRBV10-2 and J usage is TRBJ2-7, with 7 bases matching TRBD1. The CDR3 covers 11 residues. Germline V gene lookup returns CDR1 WSHSY and CDR2 SAAADI. The V gene end was trimmed by 6 bases and the J gene end by 10 bases; junction bases not matched to a gene: 6. The CDR3 is CASRTGLDQYF. Here the CDR3 DNA reads TGCGCCAGCAGGACAGGGCTTGATCAGTACTTC.

This chain links TRBV29-1 with TRBJ2-5; D might be TRBD2 (7 bases). Germline CDR1 reads SQVTM; CDR2 reads ANQGSEA. The CDR3 spans 12 residues. Deletions cut 5 bases from V and 1 base from J, with 8 bases between. The CDR3 reads CSVRGGQETQYF. CDR3 coding DNA: TGCAGCGTTAGGGGGGGCCAAGAGACCCAGTACTTC. The complete variable domain, with remaining parts taken from reference TRBV29-1 and TRBJ2-5, reads SAVISQKPSRDICQRGTSLTIQCQVDSQVTMMFWYRQQPGQSLTLIATANQGSEATYESGFVIDKFPISRPNLTFSTLTVSNMSPEDSSIYLCSVRGGQETQYFGPGTRLLVL.

This clone was seen a handful of times. The CDR3 reads CASSARQGDWTDTQYF. The CDR3 bases are TGTGCCAGCAGCGCCCGACAGGGGGATTGGACAGATACGCAGTATTTT. The chain joins TRBV9 to TRBJ2-3, with 9 bases identical to TRBD1. From germline, CDR1 is SGDLS and CDR2 YYNGEE. Trimming cost V 3 bases and J 3 bases; bases outside gene matches: 8. This CDR3 comprises 16 residues.

The V and J genes are TRBV19 and TRBJ1-4; 9 bases are a match to TRBD1. V shed 4 bases, J shed 5 bases, and the junction held 8 bases outside the gene matches. CDR1 is LNHDA, CDR2 SQIVND, per germline (reference sequence). The CDR3 is 16 residues long. CDR3 sequence reads: CASSRTGGVRNEKLFF. Here the CDR3 DNA reads TGTGCCAGTAGTAGAACAGGGGGCGTTCGGAATGAAAAACTGTTTTTT.

V is TRBV6-5 and J is TRBJ2-1, with D unresolved. Germline CDR1 MNHEY, CDR2 SVGAGI. This CDR3 contains 11 residues. Between the trimmed V and J ends, which lost 5 bases and 6 bases, there was a span of 5 bases. CDR3 loop: CASSTGNEQFF. Here the CDR3 DNA reads TGTGCCAGCAGTACGGGCAATGAGCAGTTCTTC.

This sequence joins TRBV11-2 and TRBJ2-6; weak D call: TRBD1 (6 bases). This CDR3 has 17 residues. V shed 6 bases and J shed 4 bases, with 19 bases lying between them. In germline, CDR1 is SGHAT, CDR2 FQNNGV. The CDR3 reads CASSSWLSGAGANVLTF. Here the CDR3 DNA reads TGTGCCAGCAGTTCTTGGTTGTCAGGGGCCGGGGCCAACGTCCTGACTTTC.

This clone was found a few times. The chain combines TRBV6-5 with TRBJ1-5, with D possibly TRBD1 on 6 matching bases. Per the germline V gene, CDR1 is MNHEY and CDR2 is SVGAGI. The V gene lost 6 bases and the J gene lost 3 bases, with 15 bases spanning the gap. The CDR3 length is 15 residues. The CDR3 reads CASRDSQGNNQPQHF. As DNA, the CDR3 is TGTGCCAGCAGGGACAGTCAAGGTAACAATCAGCCCCAGCATTTT.

The chain uses TRBV11-2 and TRBJ2-7; 8 bases match TRBD2. The V gene's germline CDR1 is SGHAT and CDR2 FQNNGV. The CDR3 consists of 15 residues. J lost 4 bases, V lost 0 bases, and 5 bases had no gene match. The CDR3 sequence is CASSLDRAGAYEQYF. For the CDR3, the DNA is TGTGCCAGCAGCTTAGACCGAGCGGGAGCTTACGAGCAGTACTTC.

J is TRBJ2-5 and V is TRBV5-8; 12 bases map to TRBD2. This CDR3 is built from 15 residues. V shed 10 bases, J shed 5 bases, and the junction held 12 bases outside the gene matches. CDR1 is SGHTS, CDR2 YDEGEE, per germline. As DNA, the CDR3 is TGTGCCTACAGGACTAGCGGGGCCATGCGGGAGACCCAGTACTTC. Protein sequence: CAYRTSGAMRETQYF. Full variable domain (missing parts from reference TRBV5-8 and TRBJ2-5): EAGVTQSPTHLIKTRGQQATLRCSPISGHTSVYWYQQALGLGLQFLLWYDEGEERNRGNFPPRFSGRQFPNYSSELNVNALELEDSALYLCAYRTSGAMRETQYFGPGTRLLVL.

This clone occurred many times. The gene calls are TRBV10-3 and TRBJ1-1, with no clear D. Germline V CDR1 and CDR2: ENHRY, SYGVKD. With 6 bases removed from V and 8 bases from J, the gap between germline ends came to 16 bases. The CDR3 extends over 13 amino acids. The CDR3 region has the DNA TGTGCCATCAGGGACTTCGGGGTCCCAGAAGCTTTCTTT. Its translation: CAIRDFGVPEAFF.

The V call is TRBV19, the J call TRBJ2-5, with a weak D call TRBD2 (6 bases). The germline gives CDR1 LNHDA, CDR2 SQIVND (reference sequence). V gave up 1 base and J gave up 4 bases, with 10 bases separating them. CDR3 size: 14 residues. The CDR3 reads CASSIVQGGETQYF. DNA for the CDR3: TGTGCCAGTAGTATAGTTCAGGGAGGAGAGACCCAGTACTTC.

This rearrangement joins TRBV19 to TRBJ2-7; a weak D match, TRBD1 (5 bases). V was pared by 2 bases and J by 0 bases, with 14 bases between. Germline lookup yields CDR1 LNHDA and CDR2 SQIVND (reference sequence). CDR3 length: 16 residues. CDR3 sequence: CASSIRGRLHSYEQYF. The CDR3 DNA is TGTGCCAGTAGTATAAGGGGCAGGCTCCACTCCTACGAGCAGTACTTC. Based on the CDR3 plus reference TRBV19 and TRBJ2-7, the full variable domain is DGGITQSPKYLFRKEGQNVTLSCEQNLNHDAMYWYRQDPGQGLRLIYYSQIVNDFQKGDIAEGYSVSREKKESFPLTVTSAQKNPTAFYLCASSIRGRLHSYEQYFGPGTRLTVT.

V usage is TRBV5-4 and J usage is TRBJ2-3; D not certain. The CDR3 runs to 18 residues. The V gene lost 4 bases and the J gene lost 0 bases, with 21 bases spanning the gap. Germline-derived CDR1 and CDR2 are SGHNT and YYREEE (reference sequence). The CDR3 nucleotides read TGTGCCAGCAGCCTGGCCCCGGTCGTAGAGTTAAGCACAGATACGCAGTATTTT. This encodes CASSLAPVVELSTDTQYF.

This clone has only a few counts. This sequence joins TRBV5-4 and TRBJ2-7, with D perhaps TRBD1 (6 bases). Trimming took off 4 bases at V and 1 base at J, with 9 bases between the two ends. This CDR3 spans 13 amino acids. The germline V gene encodes CDR1 SGHNT and CDR2 YYREEE (reference sequence). Here the CDR3 DNA reads TGTGCCAGCAGCGTAACAGGGTCCTACGAGCAGTACTTC. Residues: CASSVTGSYEQYF.

This clone was counted between two and nine times. The genes are TRBV7-9 and TRBJ1-1; TRBD1 matches 7 bases. Germline V CDR1 and CDR2: SEHNR, FQNEAQ (reference sequence). The CDR3 consists of 15 residues. The trim removed 1 base at V and 0 bases at J, leaving 2 bases unmatched. This CDR3 reads CASSLGGQLNTEAFF. Written as DNA, the CDR3 is TGTGCCAGCAGCTTAGGGGGACAGCTGAACACTGAAGCTTTCTTT.

This sequence joins TRBV19 and TRBJ1-2; D not resolved. The germline gives CDR1 LNHDA, CDR2 SQIVND (reference sequence). The CDR3 runs 15 residues. The V end was cut by 5 bases, the J end by 7 bases, with 20 bases between. The CDR3 coding sequence is TGTGCCAGTAGTTCCCCCCCGGGAGGAGGCCTTGGCTACACCTTC. This codes for CASSSPPGGGLGYTF.

V and J are TRBV19 and TRBJ2-1, with TRBD1 matching over 10 bases. Germline V gene sequence: CDR1 LNHDA, CDR2 SQIVND (reference sequence). V lost 6 bases and J lost 7; bases outside the gene matches: 15. CDR3 length: 17 amino acids. CDR3 sequence (DNA): TGTGCCAGTAGATTTACCCTGGGGACAGGGGCTACTAATGAGCAGTTCTTC. Protein sequence: CASRFTLGTGATNEQFF.

The rearrangement joins TRBV19 to TRBJ2-3; tentatively, D is TRBD2 (6 bases). The CDR3 runs 14 residues. The V end lost 1 base, the J end lost 5 bases, and 10 bases lay between the germline ends. CDR1 is LNHDA and CDR2 is SQIVND in the germline V gene (reference sequence). For the CDR3, the DNA is TGTGCCAGTAGTATAGTCTTCGGGGGAGATACGCAGTATTTT. Translation gives CASSIVFGGDTQYF.

V usage is TRBV5-4 and J usage is TRBJ2-3; 7 nucleotides match TRBD2. CDR1 and CDR2 from the germline V gene are SGHNT and YYREEE (reference sequence). Losses at the gene ends were 0 bases for V and 2 bases for J; bases not matched to a gene: 6. The CDR3 loop spans 16 amino acids. CDR3 DNA sequence: TGTGCCAGCAGCTTGGGGACTAGACAATCCACAGATACGCAGTATTTT. The encoded protein is CASSLGTRQSTDTQYF.